The rows below give T cell receptor beta chains drawn from one sample of a study of blood T cell repertoires in COVID-19. Clones were sequenced by immunoSEQ multiplex PCR, and TCRdb holds only the in-frame ones, with some missing. This sample has some 350,000 clones, with 70% to 90% found just once. The material sequenced was peripheral blood. The receptors derive from a human donor in a cohort sampled during active COVID-19. Each CDR3 is given without its conserved first and last residue. Fields, in order: V gene, J gene, CDR3 protein.

V gene: TRBV20-1
J gene: TRBJ1-3
CDR3 protein: SARGLNTIY

V gene: TRBV27
J gene: TRBJ1-4
CDR3 protein: ASSLEGAPREKLF

V gene: TRBV7-3
J gene: TRBJ2-1
CDR3 protein: ASSPSGGGNEQF

V gene: TRBV15
J gene: TRBJ1-6
CDR3 protein: ATSQATNRGPKGSPLH

V gene: TRBV29-1
J gene: TRBJ2-7
CDR3 protein: SVGFGGGRAYEQY

V gene: TRBV15
J gene: TRBJ1-5
CDR3 protein: ATSKDMSNQPQH

V gene: TRBV27
J gene: TRBJ2-1
CDR3 protein: ATPSHPPGSYNEQF

V gene: TRBV29-1
J gene: TRBJ2-7
CDR3 protein: SVAIEPGQGLYEQY

V gene: TRBV6-1
J gene: TRBJ2-3
CDR3 protein: ASSDLAGGSDTQY

V gene: TRBV5-8
J gene: TRBJ2-5
CDR3 protein: ASRGRGRETQY

V gene: TRBV5-1
J gene: TRBJ1-2
CDR3 protein: ASRPTQGPYGYT

V gene: TRBV27
J gene: TRBJ2-5
CDR3 protein: ASSEWTGQETQY

V gene: TRBV10-3
J gene: TRBJ1-2
CDR3 protein: AISEREGGYGYT

V gene: TRBV30
J gene: TRBJ1-1
CDR3 protein: AWSYSLRNTEAF

V gene: TRBV6-5
J gene: TRBJ1-3
CDR3 protein: ASKVSAGGNTIY

V gene: TRBV15
J gene: TRBJ2-5
CDR3 protein: ATSSDTGGKTQY

V gene: TRBV4-1
J gene: TRBJ1-1
CDR3 protein: ASSQDLRGTEAF

V gene: TRBV18
J gene: TRBJ1-6
CDR3 protein: ASSPGGGLGPASPLH

V gene: TRBV7-2
J gene: TRBJ2-1
CDR3 protein: ASSLAPSGTGLNEQF

V gene: TRBV2
J gene: TRBJ1-1
CDR3 protein: ASTPGGTEAF

V gene: TRBV30
J gene: TRBJ1-3
CDR3 protein: AWSPNTSGNTIY

V gene: TRBV11-2
J gene: TRBJ2-7
CDR3 protein: ASSPLPGLRHYYEQY

V gene: TRBV28
J gene: TRBJ2-2
CDR3 protein: ASSPGGQGLAGELF

V gene: TRBV28
J gene: TRBJ2-1
CDR3 protein: ATQRGSTLNEQF

V gene: TRBV5-1
J gene: TRBJ1-1
CDR3 protein: ASSLASSSNTEAF